The subject of this entry is one T cell receptor (beta chain). Its antigen is still unknown. The record has no base qualities; no much larger clone is one base away. Libraries came from the immunoSEQ multiplex PCR assay. A mixture of 60 forward primers for TCR Vbeta segments and 13 reverse primers for TCR Jbeta segments was used in the multiplex PCR. Amplification of the CDR3 region of rearranged TCR beta genes was performed with a multiplex PCR assay on genomic DNA. The amplified TCR beta libraries were sequenced on the Illumina HiSeq System as 87-base-pair reads. The paper's data handling went like this. A later analysis tallied about 77 million unique TCR beta chains across the 700 or so repertoires, and approximately 12 million of those chains were shared by two or more donors. To remove PCR and sequencing errors, raw reads were error-corrected and collapsed into unique sequences using a nearest-neighbor algorithm that merged closely related sequences. V, D and J gene segments were assigned by aligning CDR3 sequences to IMGT reference sequences. For a sequence to be retained, a match of at least six nucleotides to both a V gene segment and a J gene segment was required. A rearrangement was called productive if the CDR3 had no stop codons and remained in frame with V and J, and every other rearrangement was called non-productive. CDR3 was defined according to IMGT convention as the region running from the second conserved V-encoded cysteine to the conserved J-encoded phenylalanine. Sequences without an unambiguous match to a single V gene segment were excluded from the earlier analysis of a few hundred of the donors. An earlier analysis of fewer than 750 of the donors called V segments functional above 56.7% productive rearrangements and segregating when the between-donor standard deviation exceeded 5%. A statistical classification framework was developed to diagnose cytomegalovirus status using the catalog of TCR beta chain sequences. In a later analysis, TCR nucleotide sequences were compared against IMGT/GENE-DB human TR gene sequences so that V and J genes could be assigned. The TCRdist pipeline was used in a later analysis to assign CDR3 sequences and most-parsimonious VDJ recombination scenarios. A later analysis defined each TCR beta chain by its CDR3 amino acid sequence plus V-gene family, and excluded reads lacking a unique V-gene family. As a way to deal with suspected cross-contamination and a sequencing artifact, a later analysis dropped more than 500 nucleotide sequences that were highly shared and had low generation probability. In a later analysis, a clonal expansion index was calculated for each public chain from normalized within-repertoire ranks of inferred template counts. Generation probabilities in a later analysis came from a VDJ recombination model fitted to out-of-frame rearrangements, and those results were checked against IGoR. In a later analysis, hypergeometric tests were used to score TCR-TCR, TCR-HLA and TCR-CMV co-occurrence, with a repertoire-size bias correction applied to TCR pairs. In a later analysis, false discovery rates were estimated by permuting HLA or CMV assignments 20 times. A later analysis grouped co-occurring TCRs with DBSCAN, adding TCRdist sequence similarity when clustering within HLA-allele-positive subsets. Repertoires with fewer than 30,000 or more than 120,000 public chains, plus five repertoires with anomalous nucleotide sharing, were excluded from co-occurrence clustering. The table was pulled from immuneACCESS by TCRdb, which kept in-frame rearrangements only. Such tables lose some clones; where checked, under half of the loss comes from unresolved V genes, and the rest has no known cause. The V and J calls and clone size were taken over from that table, and D and trimming were inferred from the DNA. This sample comprises 95,000 to 120,000 clones, about 61% of them detected only once. Of the sample, roughly 8.3% is held by the ten largest clones.

The cohort comprised some 700 healthy bone marrow donors. At the time of sampling, every cohort member was nominally healthy, though immune exposures that went unrecorded were likely present. The donor tested CMV seropositive and was one of the 289 seropositive cohort members. Each donor provided a peripheral blood sample, and peripheral blood mononuclear cells were used for TCR beta sequencing. The Qiagen DNeasy Blood Extraction Kit was used to extract genomic DNA from the blood cell samples. The record originates from a study of cytomegalovirus exposure and HLA in healthy donors (dated by TCRdb to about 2017). Some background on the complete study: According to an earlier analysis of a few hundred of the donors, 200 million or so T cells yielded roughly 110 million unique TCR beta sequences and 276 Gb of sequence data. All discovery cohort repertoires had been generated on a single sequencing platform. Because of strong linkage in the cohort, a few DR-DQ haplotypes were treated as single units for association and clustering. A later analysis re-analyzed previously published TCR beta repertoires from 660 or so donors and added high-resolution HLA genotyping to study TCR occurrence patterns. Using immunosequencing, the study profiled T cell repertoires from 500 to 800 subjects and related those repertoires to cytomegalovirus serostatus. Both class I and class II loci were covered by HLA typing, at four-digit resolution. Of the roughly 400 genotyped donors, 80% to 90% were placed in the genetic ancestry cluster associated with self-reported Caucasian donors. Around 300 gigabases of sequencing data and tens of millions of unique TCR sequences were included in an early release covering about 700 HLA-typed donors. To predict cytomegalovirus infection status, the study brought together high-throughput TCR immunosequencing, statistical association of individual TCRs with disease status, and machine learning. Donor age, sex, ethnicity and CMV serostatus were collected together with the repertoire data. Rather than using new phenotypic data, the later analysis identified candidate immune exposures from TCR beta sequences and from how often those sequences occurred across donors. Genome-wide SNP genotypes for about 60% of the roughly 700 donors were used in a later genetic analysis, which treated that subset as a discovery cohort. The number of typed donors differed by locus: about 629-630 for A, B, C, DRB1 and DQB1; 522 for DQA1; approximately 610 for DPA1; and around 490 for DPB1. An earlier analysis of 500 to 750 of the donors applied high-throughput TCR beta sequencing to assess whether each TCR beta V gene segment acted as functional or pseudogenic. The study aimed to test whether cataloging public T cell receptors could reveal signatures of past pathogen exposure. Across roughly 420 genotyped donors of the cohort, an average of approximately 220,000 unique TCR beta nucleotide sequences per donor were sequenced, and 15% to 20% of those sequences were non-productive. A separate validation cohort of 100 to 150 different subjects was used in addition to the approximately 670-subject first cohort. Beyond this particular receptor, the publication reports: In an earlier analysis of some 550 of the donors, most TCR beta V segments were observed in productive rearrangements about 87% or about 30% of the time, broadly matching IMGT annotations. While some public TCRs were present in many individuals, most TCR sequences turned up only very rarely across donors. In a later analysis, HLA-associated TCR beta chains showed more clonal expansion and lower generation probabilities than non-associated chains that were equally common. In the study, approximately 160 TCR beta chains were listed as associated with cytomegalovirus. In a later analysis, most CMV-associated TCR beta chains were found to appear HLA-restricted, with HLA associations seemingly driven largely by CMV exposure. A cluster of highly shared sequence variants was judged likely to be a technical artifact of the sequencing pipeline. The 87-base-pair reads could not distinguish some IMGT-functional V segments, including TRBV6-2 and TRBV6-3, so those segments were excluded. A later analysis reported that several top co-occurrence clusters appeared linked to parvovirus B19, influenza, CMV and Epstein-Barr virus. In a later genetic analysis, a missense DCLRE1C variant was associated with V-gene and J-gene trimming of TCR beta chains, and the association was replicated in an independent cohort. In both the original and validation cohorts, the classifier was reported to diagnose cytomegalovirus status with high specificity and sensitivity. Linkage disequilibrium might explain the correlated functional status among segregating V segments, but an unknown experimental factor could not be ruled out. Because some donors lacked HLA typing at each locus, the association tests relied only on the typed subset. When HLA alleles, especially DR and DQ, strongly co-occurred, attributing TCR associations to individual alleles was difficult. In a later analysis, some 17,000 TCR beta sequences were associated with specific HLA alleles at a false discovery rate of 0.05. According to the authors, the approach could potentially be generalized to other disease states and immunological phenotypes. A further reported finding was that TCR beta sequences accurately predicted the HLA-A and HLA-B alleles for most subjects in the first cohort. A later genetic analysis reported fewer N-insertions in productive TCRs among donors in an Asian-associated ancestry cluster than the approximately 670-donor mean. A few of the identified cytomegalovirus-associated TCR beta chains were confirmed in vitro to be specific for cytomegalovirus antigens. Presence/absence analyses assumed roughly uniform sequencing depth across donors, an assumption that may not hold. Because counts were too low, about 17 rarely observed V segments, including chromosome 9 orphons, were excluded from the earlier analysis of 500 to 700 of the donors. Only TCR beta chains were sequenced in this cohort, and the absence of alpha or paired-chain data limited detectable features. A later analysis found that TCR association rates varied across HLA loci, with DRB1 alleles showing the most associated TCRs and HLA-C alleles the fewest. CMV serostatus was the only immune exposure information available for the cohort.

The CDR3 numbers 17 residues from cysteine through phenylalanine. CDR3 DNA is the only sequence kept; it has 51 bases, read in frame from the first base. The sequence is built from TRBV7-5 and TRBJ1-5; TRBD1 is taken as the D call from the table, unchecked against the DNA. TRBV7-5 is a recognized pseudogene. This clonotype was sampled from a man aged 18 to 35 in good health and CMV-seropositive. Sequencing used PBMCs. In nucleotides, the sequence is TGTGTCAGAAGCTTAGGGACAGTTGGTTTATGGAATCAGCCCCAGCATTTT. This encodes CVRSLGTVGLWNQPQHF.